This T cell receptor (beta chain) was profiled in a study of blood T cell repertoires in COVID-19. Study background: Some COVID-19 samples were acute and others convalescent; all came from the United States, Italy and Spain.

The method was immunoSEQ multiplex PCR; TCRdb's version includes in-frame clones alone and lacks a portion of them. The table records 160,000 or so clones, over 75% of them present only once. Sequenced material: PBMCs or T cells enriched from blood (not recorded which). The receptor was isolated from a woman aged 40 to 55 with acute COVID-19.

The chain's CDR3 is CASSRGGQRMNTEAFF. CDR3 nucleotides: TGTGCCAGCAGCCGGGGGGGACAGAGAATGAACACTGAAGCTTTCTTT. The chain joins TRBV7-9 to TRBJ1-1, with TRBD1 identical over 7 bases. The CDR3 extends over 16 amino acids. With 5 bases clipped from V and 0 bases from J, the junction kept 9 bases outside the gene matches. The germline V gene encodes CDR1 SEHNR and CDR2 FQNEAQ (reference sequence). Drawing the rest from reference TRBV7-9 and TRBJ1-1, the complete variable domain is DTGVSQNPRHKITKRGQNVTFRCDPISEHNRLYWYRQTLGQGPEFLTYFQNEAQLEKSRLLSDRFSAERPKGSFSTLEIQRTEQGDSAMYLCASSRGGQRMNTEAFFGQGTRLTVV.